This T cell receptor (beta chain) was recovered during a study of breast tumors, draining lymph nodes, adjacent tissues (dated by TCRdb to about 2016). About the full investigation: TCR beta repertoires were compared across tumor, adjacent nontumor tissue and axillary lymph nodes obtained from breast cancer patients. In human breast cancer, the study set out to evaluate how tumor, surrounding tissue and draining lymph node repertoires relate to one another and whether T cells may move between these sites.

From a lookup of the germline V gene, CDR1 and CDR2 are SGHDT and YYEEEE. Relative to germline, V is 1 base shorter and J is 0 bases shorter, with 8 bases between their ends. The CDR3 starts with the cysteine, ends with the phenylalanine, and has 14 residues. The sequence is cut down to CDR3 DNA, 42 bases in frame from base 1. The axillary draining lymph nodes of breast cancer patients were the source of the lymph node samples. Findings and caveats that apply to the study as a whole: The data were considered consistent with the idea that most tumor T cells come from the lymph node and then expand in tumor tissue. Tumor and nontumor tissue repertoires were found to be significantly more similar in luminal-like than in basal-like breast cancer. Rather than being directly demonstrated, the conclusion that tumor T cells originate in lymph nodes was presented as consistent with a hypothesis. Tumors showed preferential V and J gene usage, and their T-cell repertoire diversity fell below that of lymph nodes yet above that of nontumor tissue.

This clonotype has ten or more counts. Its antigen is unknown. Qualities for individual bases were not recorded, and no much larger clone is one base off. TCRdb names Illumina HiSeq 2000 as the instrument used. Multiplex PCR amplification was used to build the TCR beta chain libraries. High-throughput sequencing was used to analyze the amplified TCR beta chain products. Using fastp trimming at Q25 and MiXCR clonotype assembly, TCRdb reanalyzed the public sequencing data and kept in-frame beta chains. Merged by CDR3 protein, the rows form single entries marked with the most common genes and DNA. The sample table shows some 100,000 distinct CDR3 sequences, and approximately 22% are seen once. The ten biggest clones cover roughly 1.2% of the sample.

This clonotype originated in a female donor with breast cancer. Some clones in this sample may be carry-over from other donors' samples. The sequencing input was axillary lymph node tissue. The chain joins TRBV5-6 to TRBJ2-7; matching of 5 bases hints at TRBD1 as the D gene. The DNA sequence is given as TGTGCCAGCAGCTTGCTACAGGCCTCCTACGAGCAGTACTTC. Its protein is CASSLLQASYEQYF.